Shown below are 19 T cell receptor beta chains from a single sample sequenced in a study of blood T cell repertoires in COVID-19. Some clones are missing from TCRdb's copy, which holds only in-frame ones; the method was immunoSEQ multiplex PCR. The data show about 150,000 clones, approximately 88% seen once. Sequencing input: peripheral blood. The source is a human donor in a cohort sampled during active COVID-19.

The CDR3 DNA reads TGTGCCTGGAGTCCTTTCGGCTCAACGGGAGATAATTTCTTC. Translating it yields CAWSPFGSTGDNFF. J is TRBJ2-1 and V is TRBV30; tentatively, D is TRBD2 (6 bases). This CDR3 spans 14 amino acids. Germline V gene sequence: CDR1 GTSNPN, CDR2 SVGIG (reference sequence). V was trimmed by 2 bases and J by 16 bases, leaving 24 bases between them.

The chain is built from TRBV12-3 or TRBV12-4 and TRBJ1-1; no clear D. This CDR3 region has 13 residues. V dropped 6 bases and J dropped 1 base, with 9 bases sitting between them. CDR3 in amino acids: CASRPTENTEAFF. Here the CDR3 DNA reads TGTGCCAGCAGGCCCACAGAGAACACTGAAGCTTTCTTT.

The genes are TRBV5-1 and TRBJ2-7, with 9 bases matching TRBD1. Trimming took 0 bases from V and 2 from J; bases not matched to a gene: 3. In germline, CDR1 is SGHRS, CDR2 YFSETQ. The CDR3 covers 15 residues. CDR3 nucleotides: TGCGCCAGCAGCTTGGGACAGGGGGGAACCTACGAGCAGTACTTC. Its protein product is CASSLGQGGTYEQYF.

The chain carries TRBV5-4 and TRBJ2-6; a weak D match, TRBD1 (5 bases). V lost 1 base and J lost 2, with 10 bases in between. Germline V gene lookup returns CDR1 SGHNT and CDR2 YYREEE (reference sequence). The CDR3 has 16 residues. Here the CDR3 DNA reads TGTGCCAGCAGCTTGCCAGGGATCCCTGGGGCCAACGTCCTGACTTTC. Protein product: CASSLPGIPGANVLTF.

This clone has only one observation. The CDR3 spells CASSSTGSSGNTIYF. The DNA of the CDR3 is TGCGCCAGCAGCTCGACAGGCAGCTCTGGAAACACCATATATTTT. The chain joins TRBV5-1 to TRBJ1-3, with a tentative D call TRBD1 (6 bases). Deletions cut 3 bases from V and 0 bases from J, with 10 bases between. CDR1 SGHRS and CDR2 YFSETQ come from the germline V gene. The CDR3 covers 15 residues.

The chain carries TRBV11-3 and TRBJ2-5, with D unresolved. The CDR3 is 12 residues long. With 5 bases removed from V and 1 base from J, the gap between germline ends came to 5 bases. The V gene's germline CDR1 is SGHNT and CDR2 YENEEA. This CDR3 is CASSPGQETQYF. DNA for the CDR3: TGTGCCAGCAGCCCGGGCCAAGAGACCCAGTACTTC.

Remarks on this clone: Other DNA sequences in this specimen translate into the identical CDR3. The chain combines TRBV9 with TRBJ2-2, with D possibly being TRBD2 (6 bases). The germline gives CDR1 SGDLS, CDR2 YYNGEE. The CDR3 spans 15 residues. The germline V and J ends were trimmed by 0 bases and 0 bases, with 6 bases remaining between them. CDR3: CASSVVAANTGELFF. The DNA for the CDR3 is TGTGCCAGCAGCGTAGTAGCGGCGAACACCGGGGAGCTGTTTTTT.

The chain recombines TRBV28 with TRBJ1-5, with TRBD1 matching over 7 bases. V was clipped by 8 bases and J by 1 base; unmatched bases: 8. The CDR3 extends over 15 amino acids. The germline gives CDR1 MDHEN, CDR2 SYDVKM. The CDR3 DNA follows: TGTGCCAGCCTAGCACAGGGGAGAAGCAATCAGCCCCAGCATTTT. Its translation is CASLAQGRSNQPQHF.

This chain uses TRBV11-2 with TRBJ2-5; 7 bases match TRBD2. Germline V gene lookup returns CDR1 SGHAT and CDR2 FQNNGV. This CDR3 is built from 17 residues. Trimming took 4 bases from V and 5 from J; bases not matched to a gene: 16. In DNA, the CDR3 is TGTGCCAGCAGCTCTTCAGCGGGAAGGCCCAAAGGGGAGACCCAGTACTTC. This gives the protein CASSSSAGRPKGETQYF.

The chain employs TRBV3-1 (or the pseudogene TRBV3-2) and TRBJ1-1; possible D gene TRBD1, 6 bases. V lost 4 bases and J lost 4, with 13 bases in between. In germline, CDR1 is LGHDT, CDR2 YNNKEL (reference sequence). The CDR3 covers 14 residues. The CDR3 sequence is CASSLQRGGTEAFF. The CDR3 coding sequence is TGTGCCAGCAGCCTCCAAAGGGGGGGCACTGAAGCTTTCTTT.

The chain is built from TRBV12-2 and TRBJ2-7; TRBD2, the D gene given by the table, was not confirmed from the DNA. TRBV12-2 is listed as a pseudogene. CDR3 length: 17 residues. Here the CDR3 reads CASRITLEAERTYEQYF. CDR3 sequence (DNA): TGTGCAAGTCGCATAACCCTAGAGGCAGAGAGAACCTACGAGCAGTACTTC.

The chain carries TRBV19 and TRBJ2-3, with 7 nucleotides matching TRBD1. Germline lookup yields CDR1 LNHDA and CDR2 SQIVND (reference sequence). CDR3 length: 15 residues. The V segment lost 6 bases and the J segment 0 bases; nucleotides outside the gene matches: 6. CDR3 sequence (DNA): TGTGCCAGTAGGGAAGACAGGGTCAGCACAGATACGCAGTATTTT. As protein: CASREDRVSTDTQYF.

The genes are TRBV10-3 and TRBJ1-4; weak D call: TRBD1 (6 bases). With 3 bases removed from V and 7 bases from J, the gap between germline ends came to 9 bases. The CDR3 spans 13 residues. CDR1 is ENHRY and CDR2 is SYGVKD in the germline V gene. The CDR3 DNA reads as TGTGCCATCAGTGACAGGGGAAGTGAAAAACTGTTTTTT. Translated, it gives CAISDRGSEKLFF.

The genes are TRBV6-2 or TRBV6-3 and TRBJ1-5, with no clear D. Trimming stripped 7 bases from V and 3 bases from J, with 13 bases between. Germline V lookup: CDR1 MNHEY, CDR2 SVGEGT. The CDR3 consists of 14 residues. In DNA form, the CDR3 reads TGTGCCAGCAACCCCCGCGTGTCCAATCAGCCCCAGCATTTT. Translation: CASNPRVSNQPQHF.

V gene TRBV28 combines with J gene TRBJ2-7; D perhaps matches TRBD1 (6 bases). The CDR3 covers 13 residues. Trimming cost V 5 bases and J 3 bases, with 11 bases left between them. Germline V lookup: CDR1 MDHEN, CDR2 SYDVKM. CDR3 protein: CASSPGQNYEQYF. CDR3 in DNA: TGTGCCAGCAGTCCCGGACAGAACTACGAGCAGTACTTC.

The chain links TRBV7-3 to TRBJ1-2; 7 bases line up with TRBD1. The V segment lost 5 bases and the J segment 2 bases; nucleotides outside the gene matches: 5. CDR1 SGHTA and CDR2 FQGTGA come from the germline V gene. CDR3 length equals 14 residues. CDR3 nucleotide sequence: TGTGCCAGCAGCCCAGGACAGGAAAACTATGGCTACACCTTC. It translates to CASSPGQENYGYTF.

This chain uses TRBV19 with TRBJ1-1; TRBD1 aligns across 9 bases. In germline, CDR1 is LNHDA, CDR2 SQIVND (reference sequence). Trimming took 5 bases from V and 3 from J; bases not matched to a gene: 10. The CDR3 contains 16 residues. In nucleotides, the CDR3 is TGTGCCAGTAGTTCCCTGGACAGGGGACTTCACACTGAAGCTTTCTTT. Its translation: CASSSLDRGLHTEAFF.

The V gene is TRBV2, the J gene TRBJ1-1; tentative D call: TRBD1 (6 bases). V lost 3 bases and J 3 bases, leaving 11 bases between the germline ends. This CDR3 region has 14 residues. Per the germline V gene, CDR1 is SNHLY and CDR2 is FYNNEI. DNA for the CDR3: TGTGCCAGCAGTGATGCAGGGGATTACACTGAAGCTTTCTTT. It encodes CASSDAGDYTEAFF.

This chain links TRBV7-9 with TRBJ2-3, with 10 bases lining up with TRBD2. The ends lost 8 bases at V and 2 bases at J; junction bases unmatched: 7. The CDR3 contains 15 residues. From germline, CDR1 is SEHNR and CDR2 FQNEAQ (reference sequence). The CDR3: CASYIAGGPTDTQYF. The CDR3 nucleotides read TGTGCCAGCTACATAGCGGGGGGTCCCACAGATACGCAGTATTTT.